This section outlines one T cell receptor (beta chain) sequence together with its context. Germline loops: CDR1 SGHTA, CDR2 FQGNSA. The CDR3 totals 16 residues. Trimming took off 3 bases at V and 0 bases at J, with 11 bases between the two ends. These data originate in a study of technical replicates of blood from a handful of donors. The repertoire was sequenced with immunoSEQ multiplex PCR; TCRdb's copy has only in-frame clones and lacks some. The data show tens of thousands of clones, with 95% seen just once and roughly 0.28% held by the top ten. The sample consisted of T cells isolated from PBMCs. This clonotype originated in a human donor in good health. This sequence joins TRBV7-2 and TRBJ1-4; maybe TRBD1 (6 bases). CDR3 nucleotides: TGTGCCAGCAGCTTCCCAGGGGAAACAACTAATGAAAAACTGTTTTTT. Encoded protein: CASSFPGETTNEKLFF.